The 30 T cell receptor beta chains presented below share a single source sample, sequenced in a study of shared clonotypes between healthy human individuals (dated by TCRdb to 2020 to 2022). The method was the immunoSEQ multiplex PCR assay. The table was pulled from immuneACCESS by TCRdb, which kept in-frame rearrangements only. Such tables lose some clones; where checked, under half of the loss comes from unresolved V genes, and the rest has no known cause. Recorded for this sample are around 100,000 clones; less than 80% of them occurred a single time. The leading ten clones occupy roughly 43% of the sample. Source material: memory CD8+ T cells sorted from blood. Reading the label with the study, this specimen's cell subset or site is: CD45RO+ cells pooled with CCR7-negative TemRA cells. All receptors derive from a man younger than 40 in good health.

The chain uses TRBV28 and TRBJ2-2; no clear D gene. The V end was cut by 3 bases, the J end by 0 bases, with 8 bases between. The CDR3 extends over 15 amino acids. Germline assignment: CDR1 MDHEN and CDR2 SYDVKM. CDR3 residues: CASSFVRPNTGELFF. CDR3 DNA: TGTGCCAGCAGTTTCGTCAGGCCGAACACCGGGGAGCTGTTTTTT.

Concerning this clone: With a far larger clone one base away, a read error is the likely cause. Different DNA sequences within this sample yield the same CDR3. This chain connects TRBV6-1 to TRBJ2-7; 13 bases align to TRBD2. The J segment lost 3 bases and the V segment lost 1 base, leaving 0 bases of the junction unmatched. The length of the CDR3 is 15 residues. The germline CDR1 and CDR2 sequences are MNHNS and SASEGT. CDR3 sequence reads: CASSEGTSGSYEQYF. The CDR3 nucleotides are TGTGCCAGCAGTGAAGGGACTAGCGGGAGCTACGAGCAGTACTTC.

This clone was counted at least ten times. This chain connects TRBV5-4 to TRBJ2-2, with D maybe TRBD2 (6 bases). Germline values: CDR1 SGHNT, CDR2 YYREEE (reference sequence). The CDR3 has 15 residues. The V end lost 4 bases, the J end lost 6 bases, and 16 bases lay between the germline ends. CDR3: CASSRGELSAGELFF. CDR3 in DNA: TGTGCCAGCAGCCGCGGGGAGTTATCGGCCGGGGAGCTGTTTTTT. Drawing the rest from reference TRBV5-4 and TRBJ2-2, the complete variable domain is ETGVTQSPTHLIKTRGQQVTLRCSSQSGHNTVSWYQQALGQGPQFIFQYYREEENGRGNFPPRFSGLQFPNYSSELNVNALELDDSALYLCASSRGELSAGELFFGEGSRLTVL.

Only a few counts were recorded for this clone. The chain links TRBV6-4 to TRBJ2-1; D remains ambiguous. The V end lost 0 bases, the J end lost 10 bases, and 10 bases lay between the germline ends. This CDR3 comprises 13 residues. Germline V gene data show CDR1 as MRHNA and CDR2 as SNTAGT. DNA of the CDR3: TGTGCCAGCAGTGACTCCACGGCCGGGGAGCAGTTCTTC. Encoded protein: CASSDSTAGEQFF.

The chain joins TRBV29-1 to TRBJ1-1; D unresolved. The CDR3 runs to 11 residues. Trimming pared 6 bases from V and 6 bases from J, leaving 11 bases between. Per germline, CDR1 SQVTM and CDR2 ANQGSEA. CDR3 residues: CSVTQISEAFF. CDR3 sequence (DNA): TGCAGCGTCACCCAGATATCTGAAGCTTTCTTT.

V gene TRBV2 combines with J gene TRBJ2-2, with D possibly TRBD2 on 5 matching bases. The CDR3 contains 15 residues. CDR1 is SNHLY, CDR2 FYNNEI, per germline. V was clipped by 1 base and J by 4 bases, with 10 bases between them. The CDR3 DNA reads TGTGCCAGCAGTGAAGGGCGGGCGCGCACCGGGGAGCTGTTTTTT. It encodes CASSEGRARTGELFF.

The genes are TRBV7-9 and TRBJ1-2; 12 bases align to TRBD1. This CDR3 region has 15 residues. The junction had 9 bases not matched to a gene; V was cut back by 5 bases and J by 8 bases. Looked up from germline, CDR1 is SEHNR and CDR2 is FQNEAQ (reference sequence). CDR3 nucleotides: TGTGCCAGCAGCGCACCCGGGACAGGGGGCCGGGGCTACACCTTC. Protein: CASSAPGTGGRGYTF.

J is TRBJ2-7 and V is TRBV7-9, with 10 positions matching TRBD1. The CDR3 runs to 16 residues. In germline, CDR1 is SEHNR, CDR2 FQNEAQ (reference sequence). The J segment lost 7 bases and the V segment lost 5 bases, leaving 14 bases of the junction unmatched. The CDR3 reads CASSALAGTGEGEQYF. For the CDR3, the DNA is TGTGCCAGCAGCGCTCTAGCCGGGACAGGGGAAGGGGAGCAGTACTTC.

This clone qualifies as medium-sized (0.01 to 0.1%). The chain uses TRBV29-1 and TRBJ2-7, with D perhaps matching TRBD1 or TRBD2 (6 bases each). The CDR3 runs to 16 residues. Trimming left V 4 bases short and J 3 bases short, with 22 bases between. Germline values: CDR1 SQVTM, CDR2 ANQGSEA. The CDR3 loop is CSVAGQTSTSRYEQYF. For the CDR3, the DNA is TGCAGCGTTGCGGGACAAACCTCTACTAGCCGCTACGAGCAGTACTTC.

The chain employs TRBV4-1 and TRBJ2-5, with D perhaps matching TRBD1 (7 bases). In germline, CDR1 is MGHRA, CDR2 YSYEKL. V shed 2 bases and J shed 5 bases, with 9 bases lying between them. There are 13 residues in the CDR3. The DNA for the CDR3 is TGCGCCAGCAGCCAACCAGGGGGGGAGACCCAGTACTTC. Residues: CASSQPGGETQYF.

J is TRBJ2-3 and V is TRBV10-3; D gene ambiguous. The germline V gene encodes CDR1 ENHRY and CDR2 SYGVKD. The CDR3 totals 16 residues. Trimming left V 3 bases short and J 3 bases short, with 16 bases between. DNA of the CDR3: TGTGCCATCAGTGACCCAGGAAGGTGGATGACAGATACGCAGTATTTT. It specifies CAISDPGRWMTDTQYF.

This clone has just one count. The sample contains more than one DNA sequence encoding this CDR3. CDR3 region: CSGSRADTQYF. The CDR3 DNA follows: TGCAGCGGGTCCAGGGCGGATACGCAGTATTTT. This chain uses TRBV29-1 with TRBJ2-3; maybe TRBD1 (5 bases). Germline V gene data show CDR1 as SQVTM and CDR2 as ANQGSEA. The CDR3 extends over 11 amino acids. V was shortened by 7 bases and J by 6 bases, with 11 bases between the two germline ends.

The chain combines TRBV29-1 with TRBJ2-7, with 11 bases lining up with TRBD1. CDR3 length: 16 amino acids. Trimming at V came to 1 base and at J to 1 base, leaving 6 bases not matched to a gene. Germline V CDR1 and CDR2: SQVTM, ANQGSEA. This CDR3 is CSVEALGDRGSYEQYF. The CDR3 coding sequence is TGCAGCGTTGAAGCTTTGGGGGACAGGGGGTCCTACGAGCAGTACTTC.

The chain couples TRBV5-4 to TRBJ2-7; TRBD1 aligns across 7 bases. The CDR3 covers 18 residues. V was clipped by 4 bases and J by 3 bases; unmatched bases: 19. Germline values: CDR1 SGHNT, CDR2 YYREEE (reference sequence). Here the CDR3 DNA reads TGTGCCAGCAGCCCGGTGGGACAGCCGGTGTACGCGAACTACGAGCAGTACTTC. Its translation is CASSPVGQPVYANYEQYF.

CDR3 DNA sequence: TGCGCCAGCAGCGGAGATACGCAGTATTTT. Protein: CASSGDTQYF. This chain links TRBV5-1 with TRBJ2-3; D is uncertain. The CDR3 length is 10 residues. The germline V gene has CDR1 SGHRS and CDR2 YFSETQ. Trimming stripped 4 bases from V and 5 bases from J, with 2 bases between.

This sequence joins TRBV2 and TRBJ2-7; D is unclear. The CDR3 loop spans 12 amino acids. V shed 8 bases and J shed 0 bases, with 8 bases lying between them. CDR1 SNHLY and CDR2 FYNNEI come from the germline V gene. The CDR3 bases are TGTGCCAGCGAGGTGAGCTCCTACGAGCAGTACTTC. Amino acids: CASEVSSYEQYF.

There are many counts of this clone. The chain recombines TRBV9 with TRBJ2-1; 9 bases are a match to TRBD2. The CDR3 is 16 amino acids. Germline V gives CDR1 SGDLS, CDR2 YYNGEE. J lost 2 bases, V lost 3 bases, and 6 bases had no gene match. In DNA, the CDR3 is TGTGCCAGCAGCGGTAGCGGGAGTGCCGCCTACAATGAGCAGTTCTTC. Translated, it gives CASSGSGSAAYNEQFF.

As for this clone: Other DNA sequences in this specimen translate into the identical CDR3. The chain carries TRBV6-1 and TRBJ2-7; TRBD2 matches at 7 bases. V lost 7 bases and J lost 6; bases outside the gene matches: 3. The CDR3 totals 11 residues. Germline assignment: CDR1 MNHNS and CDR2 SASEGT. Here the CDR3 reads CASTPGGEQYF. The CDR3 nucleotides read TGTGCCAGCACCCCGGGGGGCGAGCAGTACTTC.

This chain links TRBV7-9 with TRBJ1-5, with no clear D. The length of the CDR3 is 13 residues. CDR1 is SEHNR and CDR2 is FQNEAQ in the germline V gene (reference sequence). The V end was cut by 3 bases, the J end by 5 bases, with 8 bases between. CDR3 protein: CASSLGGYQPQHF. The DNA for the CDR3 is TGTGCCAGCAGCTTGGGTGGTTATCAGCCCCAGCATTTT.

The CDR3 here is CASSMQETQYF. For the CDR3, the DNA is TGCGCCAGCAGCATGCAAGAGACCCAGTACTTC. V usage is TRBV5-1 and J usage is TRBJ2-5; no clear D gene. V lost 4 bases to trimming and J lost 2 bases, with 3 bases between them. This CDR3 is built from 11 residues. CDR1 SGHRS and CDR2 YFSETQ come from the germline V gene.

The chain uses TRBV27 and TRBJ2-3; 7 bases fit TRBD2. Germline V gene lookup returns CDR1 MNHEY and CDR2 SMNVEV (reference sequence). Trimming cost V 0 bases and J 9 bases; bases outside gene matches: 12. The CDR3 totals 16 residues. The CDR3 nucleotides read TGTGCCAGCAGTTTATCGGAAGTAGCGGGCTGGTACACGCAGTATTTT. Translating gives CASSLSEVAGWYTQYF.

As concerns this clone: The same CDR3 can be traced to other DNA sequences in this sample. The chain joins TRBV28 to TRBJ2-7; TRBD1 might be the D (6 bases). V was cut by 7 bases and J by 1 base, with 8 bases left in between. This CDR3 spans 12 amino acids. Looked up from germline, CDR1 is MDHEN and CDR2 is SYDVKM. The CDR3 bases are TGTGCCAGCACAGGGGCGTCCTACGAGCAGTACTTC. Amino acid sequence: CASTGASYEQYF.

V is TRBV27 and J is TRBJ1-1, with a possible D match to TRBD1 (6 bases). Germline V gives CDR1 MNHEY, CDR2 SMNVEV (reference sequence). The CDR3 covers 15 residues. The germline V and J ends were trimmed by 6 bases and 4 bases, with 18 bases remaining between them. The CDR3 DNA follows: TGTGCCAGCAGAGGATTGCAGGGGCAGAGCACTGAAGCTTTCTTT. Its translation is CASRGLQGQSTEAFF.

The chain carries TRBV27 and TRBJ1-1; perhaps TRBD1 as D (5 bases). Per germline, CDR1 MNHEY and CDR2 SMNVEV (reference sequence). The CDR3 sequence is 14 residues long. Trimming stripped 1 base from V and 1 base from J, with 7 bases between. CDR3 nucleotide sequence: TGTGCCAGCAGTTTATACAGGTCGAACACTGAAGCTTTCTTT. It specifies CASSLYRSNTEAFF.

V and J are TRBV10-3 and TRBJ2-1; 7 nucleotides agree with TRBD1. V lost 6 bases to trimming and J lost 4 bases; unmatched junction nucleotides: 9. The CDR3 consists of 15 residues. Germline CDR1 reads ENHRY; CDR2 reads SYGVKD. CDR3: CAISLTGLGYNEQFF. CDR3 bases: TGTGCCATCAGCCTGACAGGGTTGGGTTACAATGAGCAGTTCTTC.

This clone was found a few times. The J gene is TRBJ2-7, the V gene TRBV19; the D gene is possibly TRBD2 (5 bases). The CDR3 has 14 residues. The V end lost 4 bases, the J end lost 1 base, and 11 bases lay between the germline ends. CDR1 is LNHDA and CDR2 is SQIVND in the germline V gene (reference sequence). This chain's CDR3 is CASSTAGGSYEQYF. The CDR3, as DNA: TGTGCCAGTAGTACCGCCGGAGGATCCTACGAGCAGTACTTC.

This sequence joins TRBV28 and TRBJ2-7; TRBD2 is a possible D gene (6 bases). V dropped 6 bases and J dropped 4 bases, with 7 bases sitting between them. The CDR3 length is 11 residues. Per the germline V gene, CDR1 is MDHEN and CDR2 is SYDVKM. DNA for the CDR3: TGTGCCAGCAGCCGGGAGTACGAGCAGTACTTC. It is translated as CASSREYEQYF.

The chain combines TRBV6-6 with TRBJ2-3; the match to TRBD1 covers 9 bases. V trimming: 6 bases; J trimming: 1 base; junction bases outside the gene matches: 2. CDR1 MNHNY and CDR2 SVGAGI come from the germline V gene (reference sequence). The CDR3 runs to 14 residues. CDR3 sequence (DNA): TGTGCCAGCAGCCGACAGGGGGGCACAGATACGCAGTATTTT. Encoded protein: CASSRQGGTDTQYF.

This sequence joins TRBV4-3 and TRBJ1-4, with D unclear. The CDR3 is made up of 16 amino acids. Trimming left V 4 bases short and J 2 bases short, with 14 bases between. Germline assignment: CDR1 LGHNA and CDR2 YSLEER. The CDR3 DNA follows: TGCGCCAGCAGCCCCGAGGGTTCCGAGACTAATGAAAAACTGTTTTTT. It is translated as CASSPEGSETNEKLFF.

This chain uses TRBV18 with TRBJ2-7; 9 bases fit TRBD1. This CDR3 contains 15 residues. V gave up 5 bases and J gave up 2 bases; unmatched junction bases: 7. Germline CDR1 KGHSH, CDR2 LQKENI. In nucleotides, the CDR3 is TGTGCCAGCTCAGTGACAGGGGGAAACGCCTACGAGCAGTACTTC. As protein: CASSVTGGNAYEQYF.